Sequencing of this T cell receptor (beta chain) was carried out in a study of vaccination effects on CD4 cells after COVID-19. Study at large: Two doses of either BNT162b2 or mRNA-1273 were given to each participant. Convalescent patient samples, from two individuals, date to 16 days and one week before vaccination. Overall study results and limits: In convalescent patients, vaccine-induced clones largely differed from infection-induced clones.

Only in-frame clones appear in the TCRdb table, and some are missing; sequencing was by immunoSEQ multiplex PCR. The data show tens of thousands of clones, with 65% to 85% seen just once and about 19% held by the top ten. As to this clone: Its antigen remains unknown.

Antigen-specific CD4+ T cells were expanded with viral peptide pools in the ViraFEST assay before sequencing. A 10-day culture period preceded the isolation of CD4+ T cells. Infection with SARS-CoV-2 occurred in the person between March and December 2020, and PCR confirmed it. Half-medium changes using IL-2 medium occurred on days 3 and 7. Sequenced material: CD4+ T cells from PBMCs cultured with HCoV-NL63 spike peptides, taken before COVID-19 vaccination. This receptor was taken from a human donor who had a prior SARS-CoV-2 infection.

The DNA of the CDR3 is TGTGCCAGCTCACCCGCTCCGGGACAGTCAAGCAATCAGCCCCAGCATTTT. Its translation: CASSPAPGQSSNQPQHF. The chain employs TRBV18 and TRBJ1-5; 7 bases are a match to TRBD1. The CDR3 sequence is 17 residues long. CDR1 is KGHSH and CDR2 is LQKENI in the germline V gene. V shed 3 bases and J 1 base; nucleotides not matched to a gene: 9.